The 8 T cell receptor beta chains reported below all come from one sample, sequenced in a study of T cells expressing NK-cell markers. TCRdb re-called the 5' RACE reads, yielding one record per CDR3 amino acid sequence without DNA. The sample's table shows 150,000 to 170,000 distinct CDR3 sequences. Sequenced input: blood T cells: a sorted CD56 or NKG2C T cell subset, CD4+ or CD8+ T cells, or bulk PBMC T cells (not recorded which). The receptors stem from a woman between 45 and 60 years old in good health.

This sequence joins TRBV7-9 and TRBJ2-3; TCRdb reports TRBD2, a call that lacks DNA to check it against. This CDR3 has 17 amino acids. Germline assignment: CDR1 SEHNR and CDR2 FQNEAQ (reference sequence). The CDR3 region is CASRSTSGSLITDTQYF.

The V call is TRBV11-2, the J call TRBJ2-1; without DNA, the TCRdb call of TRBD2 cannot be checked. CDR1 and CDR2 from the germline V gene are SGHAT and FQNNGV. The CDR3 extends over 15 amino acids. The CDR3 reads CASSVASGSWDEQFF.

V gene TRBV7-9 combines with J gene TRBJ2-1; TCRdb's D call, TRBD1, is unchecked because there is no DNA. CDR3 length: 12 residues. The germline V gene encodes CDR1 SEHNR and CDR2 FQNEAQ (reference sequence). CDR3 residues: CASSIPWGEQFF.

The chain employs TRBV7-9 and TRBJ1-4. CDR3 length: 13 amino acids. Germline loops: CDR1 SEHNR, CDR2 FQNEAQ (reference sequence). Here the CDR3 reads CASSLGGSPGLFF.

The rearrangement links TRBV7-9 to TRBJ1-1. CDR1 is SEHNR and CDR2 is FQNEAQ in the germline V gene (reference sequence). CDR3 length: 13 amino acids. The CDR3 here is CASSLANREEAFF.

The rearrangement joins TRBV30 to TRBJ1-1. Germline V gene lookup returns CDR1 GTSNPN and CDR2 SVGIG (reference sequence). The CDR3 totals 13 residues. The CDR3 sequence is CAWNTGGSTEAFF.

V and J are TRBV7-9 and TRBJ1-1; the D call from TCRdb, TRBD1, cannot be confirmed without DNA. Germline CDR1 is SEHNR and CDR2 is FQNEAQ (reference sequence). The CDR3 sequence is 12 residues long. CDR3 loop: CASSSTGVSAFF.

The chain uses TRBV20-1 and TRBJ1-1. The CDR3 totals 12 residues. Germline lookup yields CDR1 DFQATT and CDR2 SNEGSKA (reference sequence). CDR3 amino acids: CSASTTNTEAFF.